What follows are 2 T cell receptor beta chains derived from one specimen sequenced in a study of post-analysis software for immune sequencing data. Notes on the study in general: There were roughly 5 TRBV segments more frequent in patients than controls, and TRBV5-6, TRBV5-1 and TRBV20-1 were among them.

Unique molecular identifiers were present in the TCR beta cDNA libraries. TCRdb reprocessed the PCR reads via MiXCR and lists one record per CDR3 protein. The sample shows 650,000 to 850,000 distinct CDR3 sequences, 53% of them seen only once. These receptors have no identified antigens. Sequencing was performed on blood. These receptors all stem from a girl between 5 and 17 years old with multiple sclerosis.

The chain couples TRBV6-6 to TRBJ2-7; a weak D match, TRBD2 (5 bases). Germline lookup yields CDR1 MNHNY and CDR2 SVGAGI (reference sequence). The CDR3 totals 11 residues. V dropped 6 bases and J dropped 6 bases, with 9 bases sitting between them. In DNA, the CDR3 is TGTGCCAGCAGCCGGGATTTCGAGCAGTACTTC. It specifies CASSRDFEQYF.

The chain recombines TRBV6-6 with TRBJ1-6; the D gene is possibly TRBD1 (6 bases). The ends were cut back, 5 bases at V and 6 bases at J, with 11 bases in the middle. Germline V gives CDR1 MNHNY, CDR2 SVGAGI (reference sequence). The length of the CDR3 is 14 residues. For the CDR3, the DNA is TGTGCCAGCAGTCCCGACAGGCCTAATTCACCCCTCCACTTT. As protein: CASSPDRPNSPLHF.